The sequence of this T cell receptor beta chain was determined in a study of blood T cell repertoires in COVID-19. Sequenced by immunoSEQ multiplex PCR; TCRdb stores in-frame clones only, minus some. The sample has about 21,000 clones; 83% are singletons. The sequenced sample consisted of peripheral blood. The receptor was isolated from a human donor in a cohort sampled during active COVID-19.

CDR3 sequence reads: CASSYSGTGGYEQYF. The CDR3 nucleotides read TGTGCCAGCAGTTACTCCGGGACAGGGGGCTACGAGCAGTACTTC. V usage is TRBV6-2 or TRBV6-3 and J usage is TRBJ2-7; 11 bases are shared with TRBD1. The V gene's germline CDR1 is MNHEY and CDR2 SVGEGT. V was clipped by 0 bases and J by 3 bases; unmatched bases: 1. CDR3 length: 15 residues.